This T cell receptor beta chain was profiled in a study of TET2 disruption in CD19-targeted CAR T cells. Sequenced by immunoSEQ multiplex PCR; TCRdb stores in-frame clones only, minus some. The specimen's table records 25,000 to 30,000 clones. Stated treatment: autologous CTL019 cells: CD19 CAR with 4-1BB and CD3 zeta domains. The CD19 CAR carried TCR zeta and 4-1BB signaling domains. T cells for CTL019 manufacturing were collected from peripheral blood by leukapheresis. CDR3 length: 15 residues. Germline V CDR1 and CDR2: LGHNT, FRNRAP. With 5 bases clipped from V and 8 bases from J, the junction kept 9 bases outside the gene matches. As concerns this clone: Its specificity is unknown. The missing CDR3 end, 3 residues past where the read stops, is filled in from the germline J gene.

The chain links TRBV12-5 to TRBJ1-6; 7 bases are shared with TRBD1. This TCR came from a man aged 65-85 years with chronic lymphocytic leukemia. The source was CD8- CAR+ T cells sorted from cultured blood T cells, collected for CD19 CAR T cell therapy. Subset specified: CD8-negative CAR-positive T cells from the infusion product. CDR3 amino acids: CASGLGEGAYSPLHF. The covered CDR3 bases are TGTGCTAGTGGTCTAGGGGAGGGGGCTTATTCACCC.